This T cell receptor (gamma chain) was sequenced during a study of γδ T cells in repeated Plasmodium falciparum infection (dated by TCRdb to about 2021). Regarding the study in general: In the natural-infection arm, Malian children exposed to intense seasonal malaria transmission were enrolled and compared against age and gender matched Australian children. Samples were collected from controlled-infection subjects at baseline, immediately before selected infections, and 21 days after each infection. Four controlled human malaria infections were administered to several malaria-naive U.S. adults over around 640 days by bites from P. falciparum NF54-infected Anopheles stephensi mosquitoes. In the study, the shaping of the human gammadelta T cell repertoire by repeated Plasmodium falciparum infection was examined using natural infection in Mali and controlled human malaria infection. Malian gammadelta TCR repertoires were analysed cross-sectionally during no-transmission periods and longitudinally across acute febrile malaria episodes. Overall study results and their limits: The controlled-infection cohort was small, limiting analysis of inter-individual variability in gammadelta T cell responses. A highly stable polyclonal repertoire over time and infection, with many inter-individual overlapping TCRgamma sequences, was shown by Vgamma9/Vdelta2+ TCR repertoires. Repeated controlled infections appeared to drive waves of new clonotype selection in Vdelta2-negative, largely Vdelta1+, gammadelta TCR repertoires. Compared with the repertoires of Australian children, the Vdelta2-negative gammadelta TCR repertoires of Malian children appeared more clonally expanded, less diverse and less shared. Generalizability was limited because the Malian cohort came from a small rural village made up predominantly of one ethnic group.

According to the germline V gene, CDR1 reads EGSTGY and CDR2 reads YDSYTSSV. V is cut back by 0 bases and J by 3 bases, with 11 bases in the junction unmatched. The CDR3 contains 16 residues, cysteine and phenylalanine counted. Only the CDR3 part of the read is kept: 48 bases, read in frame from the first base. Preparation of the library involved multiplex PCR. TCRdb shows the sequencer as Illumina MiSeq. Each sorted gammadelta T cell sample was sequenced for both the TCR gamma (TRG) and TCR delta (TRD) chains. The authors' analysis ran thus. The repertoire analyses used clonotype tree plots, the accumulated frequency of the top 20 clonotypes, and diversity index (DI) and D75 metrics. TCRdb reanalyzed the public reads with the CATT caller, and identical DNA sequences were merged afterwards. The V and J calls were not made by the authors but by TCRdb's processing. Here the sample has approximately 25,000 gamma-chain clones; about 3% occur a single time. The top ten constitute roughly 30% of the sample.

On this clone itself: What this receptor recognizes is not known. Base quality data are lacking; no much larger clone is found one base away.

Vgamma9/Vdelta2+ and Vdelta2-negative gammadelta T cell populations were flow-sorted from peripheral blood mononuclear cells for bulk TCR repertoire analysis. This sequence uses TRGV4 and TRGJ1 or TRGJ2. The J gene, absent from TCRdb, was called here by matching the DNA to germline. This TCR was recovered from a pool of human donors (malaria-infected and uninfected, not separated). Sample: gamma-delta T cells from blood. The nucleotide sequence is TGTGCCACCTGGGATGGGCGTAGCCGAGTTTATTATAAGAAACTCTTT. This gives the protein CATWDGRSRVYYKKLF.